Following are 27 T cell receptor beta chains from one sample sequenced in a study of breast tumors, draining lymph nodes, adjacent tissues. Breast cancer patients provided tissue from their axillary draining lymph nodes. Each CDR3 protein is one row after TCRdb ran MiXCR on the multiplex PCR reads. The repertoire consists of under 300,000 distinct CDR3 sequences, with approximately 36% occurring once and the leading ten covering 3% to 4%. Sequencing was done on a sample of axillary lymph node tissue. The source is a female donor with breast cancer. Some clones in this sample may be carry-over from other donors' samples.

At least ten counts were recorded for this clonotype. The rearrangement uses TRBV3-1 and TRBJ2-3; TRBD2 matches at 10 bases. The CDR3 runs to 18 residues. Germline trimming cut 2 bases from V and 1 base from J; bases unmatched to any gene: 9. Germline lookup yields CDR1 LGHDT and CDR2 YNNKEL (reference sequence). DNA for the CDR3: TGTGCCAGCAGCCAACCCACCCGGACTAGCGGACGCACAGATACGCAGTATTTT. This translates into CASSQPTRTSGRTDTQYF.

The sample holds a few counts of this clonotype. As DNA, the CDR3 is TGTGCCGTGGCACATGGCTACACCTTC. Amino acids: CAVAHGYTF. The V and J genes are TRBV6-1 and TRBJ1-2; D call uncertain. The length of the CDR3 is 9 residues. The V end lost 11 bases, the J end lost 6 bases, and 7 bases lay between the germline ends. Germline V gives CDR1 MNHNS, CDR2 SASEGT.

This clonotype was seen repeatedly, ten times or more. This chain links TRBV24-1 with TRBJ1-4; no reliable D call. Germline lookup yields CDR1 KGHDR and CDR2 SFDVKD. Trimming removed 4 bases at V and 7 bases at J, with 6 bases between. The CDR3 runs to 12 residues. CDR3 sequence reads: CATSDPTEKLFF. As DNA, the CDR3 is TGTGCCACCAGTGACCCTACTGAAAAACTGTTTTTT.

This clonotype was detected many times. The DNA for the CDR3 is TGTGCCAGCAGACGAGGACAGGGTAGAACCTACGAGCAGTACTTC. Amino acids: CASRRGQGRTYEQYF. V is TRBV7-8 and J is TRBJ2-7; TRBD1 aligns across 8 bases. The CDR3 extends over 15 amino acids. CDR1 is SGHVS and CDR2 is FQNEAQ in the germline V gene. Trimming cost V 6 bases and J 2 bases; bases outside gene matches: 9.

This clonotype was observed a few times. This chain joins TRBV3-1 and TRBJ2-5; D remains ambiguous. The CDR3 runs 14 residues. The germline V gene encodes CDR1 LGHDT and CDR2 YNNKEL (reference sequence). Trimming cost V 1 base and J 7 bases, with 13 bases left between them. The CDR3 DNA reads as TGTGCCAGCAGCCAAGGGCGGTGGTTTGGGACCCAGTACTTC. Translated: CASSQGRWFGTQYF.

The chain carries TRBV11-2 and TRBJ2-5; the D is unclear. This CDR3 spans 15 amino acids. Germline values: CDR1 SGHAT, CDR2 FQNNGV. Trimming removed 11 bases from V and 1 base from J, with 20 bases in between. The CDR3: CAASLDSGGQETQYF. The CDR3 nucleotides are TGTGCCGCCAGCTTAGATTCCGGTGGCCAAGAGACCCAGTACTTC.

In DNA, the CDR3 is TGTGCCAGCAGTTACTCGACGAGGGTTGGTTCACCCCTCCACTTT. It codes for CASSYSTRVGSPLHF. The gene calls are TRBV7-9 and TRBJ1-6, with D uncertain. Germline V CDR1 and CDR2: SEHNR, FQNEAQ (reference sequence). The CDR3 is made up of 15 amino acids. Trimming removed 6 bases at V and 9 bases at J, with 18 bases between.

This clonotype has ten or more counts. The chain combines TRBV20-1 with TRBJ2-2; TRBD1 might be the D (5 bases). Germline V CDR1 and CDR2: DFQATT, SNEGSKA (reference sequence). The length of the CDR3 is 16 residues. Trimming removed 2 bases from V and 0 bases from J, with 13 bases in between. The CDR3 sequence: CSARRKRQPNTGELFF. In nucleotides, the CDR3 is TGCAGTGCTAGACGGAAGAGACAGCCGAACACCGGGGAGCTGTTTTTT.

The CDR3 protein is CAIGTSGTDTQYF. The CDR3 DNA reads TGTGCCATTGGGACTAGCGGCACAGATACGCAGTATTTT. The chain joins TRBV10-3 to TRBJ2-3; 10 nucleotides line up with TRBD2. The CDR3 is 13 residues long. Losses at the gene ends were 9 bases for V and 1 base for J; bases not matched to a gene: 1. Per germline, CDR1 ENHRY and CDR2 SYGVKD.

Details on this clonotype: One junction end does not reproduce the germline sequence, and a read error may be involved. V and J are TRBV7-3 and TRBJ2-1, with a possible D match to TRBD1 (6 bases). Per the germline V gene, CDR1 is SGHTA and CDR2 is FQGTGA. This CDR3 has 15 residues. The CDR3 DNA reads as TGTGCCAGCAGCTTGCAGGGGAACTCCTACAATGAGCAGCTCTTC. Protein: CASSLQGNSYNEQLF.

In this sample, this clonotype turned up many times. V usage is TRBV10-3 and J usage is TRBJ2-2; TRBD2 might be the D (6 bases). Deletions cut 0 bases from V and 2 bases from J, with 13 bases between. Looked up from germline, CDR1 is ENHRY and CDR2 is SYGVKD. There are 17 residues in the CDR3. The CDR3: CAISESLGGRNTGELFF. As DNA, the CDR3 is TGTGCCATCAGTGAGTCGCTGGGGGGTCGAAACACCGGGGAGCTGTTTTTT.

About this clonotype itself: A much larger clone is a single base away; this may be a read error. The CDR3 end shows no conserved phenylalanine or tryptophan, and so a read error is likely. This chain uses TRBV7-2 with TRBJ2-1, with D maybe TRBD2 (6 bases). The germline V and J ends were trimmed by 1 base and 10 bases, with 14 bases remaining between them. CDR3 length: 14 amino acids. In germline, CDR1 is SGHTA, CDR2 FQGNSA. The CDR3 DNA reads TGTGCCAGCAGCTTAGTAACATATCGGGAGGAGCAGTTCCTC. As protein: CASSLVTYREEQFL.

This clonotype showed up just a few times. A read error may explain this, as a much larger clone is one base away. The rearrangement links TRBV20-1 to TRBJ2-3; D remains unclear. This CDR3 is 12 amino acids long. Germline CDR1 and CDR2: DFQATT and SNEGSKA (reference sequence). The CDR3 region is CSASRLRDTPYF. In nucleotides, the CDR3 is TGCAGTGCTAGTCGCCTTAGGGATACGCCGTATTTT.

This clonotype was observed many times. At one of its ends the junction is not consistent with the germline gene, which may arise from a read error. The chain recombines TRBV7-2 with TRBJ2-2; 8 nucleotides align to TRBD2. The length of the CDR3 is 11 residues. In germline, CDR1 is SGHTA, CDR2 FQGNSA. The CDR3 DNA reads as TGTGCCAGCAGCTTGGCGACTAGCGTAGTTTTT. Translating it yields CASSLATSVVF.

This clonotype was observed at least ten times. The V call is TRBV2, the J call TRBJ2-2, with TRBD1 matching over 7 bases. Per the germline V gene, CDR1 is SNHLY and CDR2 is FYNNEI. V shed 4 bases, J shed 3 bases, and the junction held 5 bases outside the gene matches. The CDR3 loop spans 15 amino acids. CDR3 sequence (DNA): TGTGCCAGCAGTGGAGTCAGGGGGTACACCGGGGAGCTGTTTTTT. Translation: CASSGVRGYTGELFF.

Ten or more counts support this clonotype. V usage is TRBV2 and J usage is TRBJ2-3, with 14 bases lining up with TRBD2. Trimming removed 4 bases from V and 5 bases from J; junction bases left unmatched: 2. Germline V gene lookup returns CDR1 SNHLY and CDR2 FYNNEI. CDR3 size: 15 residues. The CDR3 DNA is TGTGCCAGCAGTGTAGGACTAGCGGGAGGAGATACGCAGTATTTT. It codes for CASSVGLAGGDTQYF.

The sample holds many counts of this clonotype. The chain combines TRBV10-2 with TRBJ2-5, with D possibly matching TRBD2 (6 bases). Germline V gene data show CDR1 as WSHSY and CDR2 as SAAADI. V lost 5 bases and J lost 2, with 15 bases in between. The CDR3 sequence is 15 residues long. This CDR3 reads CASSQASALQETQYF. The CDR3 region has the DNA TGCGCCAGCAGTCAGGCTAGCGCCCTTCAAGAGACCCAGTACTTC.

This sequence joins TRBV2 and TRBJ2-3, with 8 bases matching TRBD1. The V and J ends lost 7 bases and 0 bases, in that order; junction bases with no gene match: 3. Germline assignment: CDR1 SNHLY and CDR2 FYNNEI. This CDR3 comprises 14 residues. The CDR3 DNA reads TGTGCCAGCACCGACAGGGGAAGCACAGATACGCAGTATTTT. Translation gives CASTDRGSTDTQYF.

In this sample, this clonotype turned up a few times. The chain uses TRBV7-8 and TRBJ1-2; 7 bases are a match to TRBD1. This CDR3 is 12 amino acids long. Germline V gene lookup returns CDR1 SGHVS and CDR2 FQNEAQ. V lost 4 bases to trimming and J lost 6 bases; unmatched junction nucleotides: 2. CDR3 coding DNA: TGTGCCAGCAGCTCGACAGGGAATGGCTACACCTTC. It yields the protein CASSSTGNGYTF.

This clonotype has only a few counts. This sequence joins TRBV6-2 or TRBV6-3 and TRBJ2-1, with 11 bases lining up with TRBD2. The CDR3 is 13 amino acids. V lost 6 bases, J lost 10 bases, and 5 bases stayed unmatched. Germline CDR1 is MNHEY and CDR2 is SVGEGT. The CDR3 DNA follows: TGTGCCAGCAGCCCTCGGACTAGCGGGGAGCAGTTCTTC. It is translated as CASSPRTSGEQFF.

To note about this clonotype: One end of the junction varies from germline; a read error may be responsible. The chain links TRBV19 to TRBJ1-6, with unresolved D. CDR1 is LNHDA, CDR2 SQIVND, per germline (reference sequence). This CDR3 comprises 13 residues. The CDR3 loop is CASSIVTDSPLHF. The DNA for the CDR3 is TGTGCCAGTAGTATAGTAACTGATTCGCCCCTCCACTTT.

This clonotype was detected ten times or more. The chain combines TRBV2 with TRBJ1-3; D gene unclear. Germline CDR1 reads SNHLY; CDR2 reads FYNNEI. The ends were cut back, 0 bases at V and 4 bases at J, with 13 bases in the middle. The CDR3 totals 16 residues. The CDR3 is CASSEAGSLGGNTIYF. DNA of the CDR3: TGTGCCAGCAGTGAAGCTGGCAGCCTGGGGGGAAACACCATATATTTT.

The chain carries TRBV4-1 and TRBJ2-1, with 9 positions matching TRBD2. This CDR3 contains 15 residues. V was clipped by 4 bases and J by 3 bases; unmatched bases: 4. In germline, CDR1 is MGHRA, CDR2 YSYEKL. CDR3 DNA: TGCGCCAGCAGCCCTGGGCGGGAGGGCTACAATGAGCAGTTCTTC. Translation gives CASSPGREGYNEQFF.

This chain connects TRBV5-4 to TRBJ1-6; 9 bases are shared with TRBD1. Germline trimming cut 0 bases from V and 4 bases from J; bases unmatched to any gene: 2. Germline V gene lookup returns CDR1 SGHNT and CDR2 YYREEE (reference sequence). The CDR3 length is 16 residues. CDR3 protein: CASSLGQGVYNSPLHF. The CDR3 DNA sequence: TGTGCCAGCAGCTTGGGACAGGGGGTTTATAATTCACCCCTCCACTTT. Filled out from reference TRBV5-4 and TRBJ1-6, the complete variable domain reads ETGVTQSPTHLIKTRGQQVTLRCSSQSGHNTVSWYQQALGQGPQFIFQYYREEENGRGNFPPRFSGLQFPNYSSELNVNALELDDSALYLCASSLGQGVYNSPLHFGNGTRLTVT.

This clonotype was picked up a small number of times. The V call is TRBV7-9, the J call TRBJ2-1; tentatively, D is TRBD2 (5 bases). The CDR3 has 14 amino acids. Trimming pared 1 base from V and 5 bases from J, leaving 9 bases between. Germline loops: CDR1 SEHNR, CDR2 FQNEAQ (reference sequence). This CDR3 reads CASSLVASHNEQFF. CDR3 DNA sequence: TGTGCCAGCAGCTTAGTAGCGTCCCACAATGAGCAGTTCTTC. The entire variable domain, with the rest obtained from reference TRBV7-9 and TRBJ2-1, is as follows: DTGVSQNPRHKITKRGQNVTFRCDPISEHNRLYWYRQTLGQGPEFLTYFQNEAQLEKSRLLSDRFSAERPKGSFSTLEIQRTEQGDSAMYLCASSLVASHNEQFFGPGTRLTVL.

This clonotype was seen repeatedly, ten times or more. The chain couples TRBV29-1 to TRBJ2-1, with 7 bases aligning to TRBD1. CDR1 SQVTM and CDR2 ANQGSEA come from the germline V gene. The CDR3 loop spans 16 amino acids. V lost 3 bases to trimming and J lost 7 bases; unmatched junction nucleotides: 15. The CDR3 bases are TGCAGCGTTGACGCCGGACTGACAGGGCGGAGGAATGAGCAGTTCTTC. Translating it yields CSVDAGLTGRRNEQFF.

Concerning this clonotype itself: Given a much more abundant clone one base away, this may be a read error. V usage is TRBV12-5 and J usage is TRBJ2-1; 10 positions match TRBD1. The germline CDR1 and CDR2 sequences are LGHNT and FRNRAP. The V gene end was trimmed by 7 bases and the J gene end by 0 bases; junction bases not matched to a gene: 9. The CDR3 sequence is 17 residues long. CDR3 in DNA: TGTGCTAGTGCCTCGGGACAGGGGACCCCCTCCTACAATGAGCAGTTCTTC. Protein: CASASGQGTPSYNEQFF.